Here is one T cell receptor beta chain with its context. Its antigen is still unknown. Nothing much larger sits one base from this clone, and base qualities are not available. The data were taken from a study of blood T cell repertoires in COVID-19 (dated by TCRdb to the early 2020s). Background on the whole study: Samples covering the acute and convalescent phases of COVID-19 were provided by collaborators in the United States, Italy and Spain. A de-identified subject ID, COVID-19 status, age in years and sex were almost always included in the sample metadata. HLA class I and class II types, where available, came from metadata supplied by the sample provider rather than from assay-based typing. Subjects who had been exposed to COVID-19, were actively infected with it, or had recovered from it provided the deeply sampled blood TCRbeta repertoires that made up the dataset. A freely available public database, intended as a resource for researchers studying the immune response to SARS-CoV-2, is where the repertoires were released. The prospective study material was composed of cDNA or gDNA derived from T cells, B-cell-depleted T cells, or PBMCs. The samples were drawn from the first 160 participants of the ongoing ImmuneRACE study and from about 1,200 subjects provided by 6 global collaborators.

The full study reports these points: How much clinical and demographic metadata was included differed by source and by participant, and the metadata was provided uncurated.

Trimming accounts for 5 bases at V and 7 bases at J, while the number of junction bases matched to no gene is 7. CDR1 and CDR2 are drawn from the germline V gene: SGHRS, YFSETQ. Including the terminal cysteine and phenylalanine, the CDR3 comprises 14 residues. The entry retains the CDR3 DNA only, 42 bases that are in frame from base 1. In the prospective study, participants were about 18 to 95 years old, resided in about two dozen geographic areas of the United States, and were enrolled through a virtual design. In the prospective study, cohorts were assigned on the basis of participant-reported clinical history obtained from a screening survey and a study questionnaire. ImmuneRACE Cohort 3 recovered participants were defined by two consecutive negative NP/OP PCR tests, healthcare professional clearance, or symptom resolution. Mobile phlebotomists in the prospective study collected whole blood, serum and a nasopharyngeal or oropharyngeal swab from every participant. Additional blood draws and questionnaires over a roughly two-month period could optionally be provided by prospective study participants. Before DNA extraction, blood samples from the prospective study were shipped at room temperature or frozen.

The immunoSEQ Assay, a bias-controlled multiplex PCR, was used to amplify TCRbeta CDR3 regions from genomic DNA. In the authors' own workflow: The number of nucleated cells in each sample was estimated by amplification of reference gene primers within the assay. To quantify the absolute abundance of each unique TCRbeta CDR3 rearrangement, sequence reads were collapsed and filtered. For each sample, productive Simpson clonality was calculated as the square root of Simpson's diversity index over productive rearrangements. TCRdb took over this immuneACCESS table, retaining in-frame rearrangements with V and J assigned. Such tables are incomplete; in checked studies, under half of the missing clones stem from an unresolved V gene, and the remainder is unexplained. V and J calls and clone size are copied from that table; D and trimming were computed from the DNA. In this sample the table shows approximately 230,000 clones, about 80% of which occur a single time. The top ten clones comprise approximately 16% of the sample.

The TCR was taken from a man aged 35 to 55 who had recovered from COVID-19. Sequences were obtained from PBMCs or T cells enriched from blood (not recorded which). The chain couples TRBV5-1 to TRBJ2-1, with 9 junctional bases fitting TRBD1. The nucleotide sequence reads TGCGCCAGCAGTACTACCGGGACAGGGAATGAGCAGTTCTTC. Its translation reads: CASSTTGTGNEQFF.